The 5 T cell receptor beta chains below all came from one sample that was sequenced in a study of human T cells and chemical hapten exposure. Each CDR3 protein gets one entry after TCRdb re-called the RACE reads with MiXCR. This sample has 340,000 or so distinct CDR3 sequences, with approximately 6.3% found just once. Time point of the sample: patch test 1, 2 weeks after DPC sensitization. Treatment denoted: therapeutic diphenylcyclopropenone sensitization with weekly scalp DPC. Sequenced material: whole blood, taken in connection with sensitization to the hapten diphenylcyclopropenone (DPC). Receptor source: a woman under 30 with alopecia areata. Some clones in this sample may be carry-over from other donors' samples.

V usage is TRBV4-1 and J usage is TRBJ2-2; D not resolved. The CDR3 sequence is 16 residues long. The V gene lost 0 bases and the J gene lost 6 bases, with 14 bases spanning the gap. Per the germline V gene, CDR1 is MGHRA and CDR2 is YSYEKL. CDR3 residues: CASSQDLLGFPGELFF. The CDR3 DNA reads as TGCGCCAGCAGCCAAGATCTGTTGGGGTTCCCCGGGGAGCTGTTTTTT.

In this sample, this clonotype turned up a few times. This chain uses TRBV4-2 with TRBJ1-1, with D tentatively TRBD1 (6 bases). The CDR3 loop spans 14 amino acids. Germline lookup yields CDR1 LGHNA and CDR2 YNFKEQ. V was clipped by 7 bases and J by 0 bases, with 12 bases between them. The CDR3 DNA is TGTGCCAGCACCAGGGGCCAGTTGAACACTGAAGCTTTCTTT. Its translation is CASTRGQLNTEAFF.

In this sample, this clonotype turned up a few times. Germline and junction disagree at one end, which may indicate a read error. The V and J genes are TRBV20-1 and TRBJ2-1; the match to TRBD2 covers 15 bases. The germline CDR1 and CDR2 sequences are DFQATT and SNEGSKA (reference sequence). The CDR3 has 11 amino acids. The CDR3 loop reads CSARTSGGENF. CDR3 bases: TGCAGTGCGCGGACTAGCGGGGGGGAAAACTTC.

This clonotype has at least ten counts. As DNA, the CDR3 is TGTGCCAGCAGTTACTCAAGCGCCTTCGCGGGAGGTAGAAACAATGAGCAGTTCTTC. As protein: CASSYSSAFAGGRNNEQFF. This chain uses TRBV6-5 with TRBJ2-1; 8 bases map to TRBD2. The V segment lost 0 bases and the J segment 5 bases; nucleotides outside the gene matches: 15. This CDR3 is built from 19 residues. Per germline, CDR1 MNHEY and CDR2 SVGAGI.

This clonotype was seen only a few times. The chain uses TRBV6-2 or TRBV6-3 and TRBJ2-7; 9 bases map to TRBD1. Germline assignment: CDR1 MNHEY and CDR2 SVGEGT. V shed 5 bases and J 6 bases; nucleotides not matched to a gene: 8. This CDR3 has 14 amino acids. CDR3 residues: CASSLGQGRFEQYF. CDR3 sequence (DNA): TGTGCCAGCAGTCTTGGACAGGGGCGGTTCGAGCAGTACTTC.